A single sample is the source of the 31 T cell receptor beta chains below, sequenced in a study of T cells in women clearing cervical HPV infection. Assay: immunoSEQ multiplex PCR; the TCRdb copy retains only in-frame clones and omits some. Its clone listing holds tens of thousands of clones. The sequenced sample was blood buffy coat. The receptor source for this set is a woman aged 18 to 75 with a cervical HPV16 infection that either progressed to CIN3+ or cleared (not recorded which).

Note on this clone: The read comes to an end 3 residues before the CDR3 does, leaving the germline J gene to fill in the end. The chain combines TRBV6-1 with TRBJ2-5; 7 positions agree with TRBD1. CDR3 length: 14 amino acids. The J segment lost 3 bases and the V segment lost 1 base, leaving 2 bases of the junction unmatched. From germline, CDR1 is MNHNS and CDR2 SASEGT. The CDR3 here is CASSEETGKETQYF. The sequenced part of the CDR3 DNA is TGTGCCAGCAGTGAAGAGACAGGGAAAGAGACC.

Comments on this clone: The read gets to within 3 residues of the CDR3 end, and the germline J gene fills in the rest. The rearrangement uses TRBV5-8 and TRBJ1-4; D perhaps matches TRBD1 (5 bases). V dropped 7 bases and J dropped 3 bases, with 10 bases sitting between them. CDR3 length: 13 residues. The germline CDR1 and CDR2 sequences are SGHTS and YDEGEE. The CDR3 reads CASQGDANEKLFF. CDR3 bases read: TGTGCCAGCCAGGGCGACGCTAATGAAAAA.

In regard to this clone: The CDR3 extends 3 residues past the end of the read, so its final part is completed from the germline J gene. The chain combines TRBV19 with TRBJ2-1, with D unresolved. Trimming removed 10 bases at V and 4 bases at J, with 11 bases between. The germline gives CDR1 LNHDA, CDR2 SQIVND (reference sequence). The CDR3 length is 12 residues. This CDR3 reads CATMARYNEQFF. The covered CDR3 bases are TGTGCCACGATGGCCCGTTACAATGAG. Drawing the rest from reference TRBV19 and TRBJ2-1, the complete variable domain is DGGITQSPKYLFRKEGQNVTLSCEQNLNHDAMYWYRQDPGQGLRLIYYSQIVNDFQKGDIAEGYSVSREKKESFPLTVTSAQKNPTAFYLCATMARYNEQFFGPGTRLTVL.

Concerning this clone itself: The read terminates 3 residues before the CDR3 end, so the remaining end is supplied by the germline J gene. This chain links TRBV20-1 with TRBJ2-3, with 8 bases that match TRBD2. Germline CDR1 reads DFQATT; CDR2 reads SNEGSKA (reference sequence). Losses at the gene ends were 1 base for V and 1 base for J; bases not matched to a gene: 4. The CDR3 extends over 15 amino acids. CDR3 DNA, as far as it was read: TGCAGTGCTAGAGGCACTAGCGGCCGCACAGATACG. This encodes CSARGTSGRTDT. The whole CDR3 is CSARGTSGRTDTQYF.

In regard to this clone: The CDR3 extends 3 residues past the end of the read, so its final part is completed from the germline J gene. V is TRBV20-1 and J is TRBJ1-2; 9 bases agree with TRBD1. CDR3 length equals 15 residues. The V segment lost 6 bases and the J segment 3 bases; nucleotides outside the gene matches: 11. Germline V gene lookup returns CDR1 DFQATT and CDR2 SNEGSKA (reference sequence). Partial CDR3 DNA: TGCAGTGCCCAGGGGACAACAGGGGGCGACTATGGC. Protein sequence: CSAQGTTGGDYG. The whole CDR3 sequence is CSAQGTTGGDYGYTF.

Regarding this clone: The read gets to within 3 residues of the CDR3 end, and the germline J gene fills in the rest. The chain links TRBV20-1 to TRBJ1-1; perhaps TRBD1 as D (5 bases). V shed 4 bases and J shed 2 bases, with 11 bases lying between them. The CDR3 is made up of 13 amino acids. Per germline, CDR1 DFQATT and CDR2 SNEGSKA (reference sequence). The part of the CDR3 DNA that was read is TGCAGTGCTACCCCGACAGACAACACTGAA. Protein: CSATPTDNTE. The full CDR3 sequence reads CSATPTDNTEAFF.

Regarding this clone: The missing CDR3 end, 3 residues past where the read stops, is filled in from the germline J gene. The gene calls are TRBV20-1 and TRBJ2-3, with 9 nucleotides matching TRBD2. CDR3 size: 14 residues. The germline V gene has CDR1 DFQATT and CDR2 SNEGSKA (reference sequence). The CDR3 DNA, read in part, is TGCAGTGCCTATAGCGGGAGAGGTGGAGAGACG. Amino acid sequence: CSAYSGRGGET. The CDR3 in full is CSAYSGRGGETQYF.

As for this clone: The CDR3 end falls 3 residues outside the read, so it is completed with the germline J gene. The V gene is TRBV29-1, the J gene TRBJ1-1, with 12 nucleotides matching TRBD1. The CDR3 runs to 15 residues. Germline CDR1 and CDR2: SQVTM and ANQGSEA. V trimming: 6 bases; J trimming: 0 bases; junction bases outside the gene matches: 5. The CDR3: CSVGTGGGLNTEAFF. Incomplete CDR3 DNA: TGCAGCGTAGGGACAGGGGGCGGATTGAACACTGAA.

As regards this clone: The CDR3 is cut off 3 residues early in the read; its end comes from the germline J gene. The chain combines TRBV10-1 with TRBJ1-1; D perhaps matches TRBD1 (6 bases). Deletions cut 0 bases from V and 6 bases from J, with 14 bases between. The CDR3 spans 15 residues. Germline assignment: CDR1 WNHNN and CDR2 SYGVQD (reference sequence). This CDR3 reads CASSESRGGSAEAFF. The CDR3 bases that were read are TGCGCCAGCAGTGAGTCGAGGGGGGGATCCGCTGAA.

Turning to this clone: The CDR3 is cut off 3 residues early in the read; its end comes from the germline J gene. This chain joins TRBV6-2 or TRBV6-3 and TRBJ1-1, with a possible D match to TRBD1 (5 bases). The germline V gene has CDR1 MNHEY and CDR2 SVGEGT. Trimming pared 6 bases from V and 5 bases from J, leaving 13 bases between. This CDR3 region has 13 residues. The part of the CDR3 DNA that was read is TGTGCCAGCAGACCCAGGGTCTTAACTGAA. It encodes CASRPRVLTE. The entire CDR3 sequence reads CASRPRVLTEAFF.

Comment on this clone: The read ends 3 residues before the CDR3 terminus; that terminus is restored from the germline J gene. This rearrangement joins TRBV19 to TRBJ2-5; possibly TRBD2 for D (6 bases). V was cut by 4 bases and J by 1 base, with 13 bases left in between. There are 15 residues in the CDR3. CDR1 LNHDA and CDR2 SQIVND come from the germline V gene (reference sequence). The CDR3 loop is CASSKAAAGQETQYF. The sequenced part of the CDR3 DNA is TGTGCCAGTAGTAAGGCGGCAGCGGGCCAAGAGACC.

About this clone: The CDR3 end falls 3 residues outside the read, so it is completed with the germline J gene. The chain links TRBV6-1 to TRBJ2-7, with TRBD2 identical over 8 bases. The CDR3 length is 15 residues. The V and J ends lost 4 bases and 0 bases, in that order; junction bases with no gene match: 5. The germline V gene has CDR1 MNHNS and CDR2 SASEGT. CDR3 DNA (partial): TGTGCCAGCAGTGTGCTAACTAGCGGCTCCTACGAG. Translating gives CASSVLTSGSYE. The whole CDR3 reads CASSVLTSGSYEQYF.

As to this clone: The read finishes 3 residues shy of the CDR3 end, and the germline J gene is used to complete it. The chain couples TRBV30 to TRBJ1-5, with TRBD1 matching 7 bases. Germline values: CDR1 GTSNPN, CDR2 SVGIG (reference sequence). The CDR3 contains 13 residues. With 2 bases clipped from V and 2 bases from J, the junction kept 0 bases outside the gene matches. Partial CDR3 DNA: TGTGCCTGGAGTACAGGGGGCAATCAGCCC. This sequence encodes CAWSTGGNQP. The complete CDR3 protein is CAWSTGGNQPQHF.

Of note for this clone: The read falls 3 residues short of the CDR3 end, and the missing part is taken from the germline J gene. The chain recombines TRBV5-1 with TRBJ2-7, with a tentative D call TRBD2 (5 bases). In germline, CDR1 is SGHRS, CDR2 YFSETQ. The CDR3 length is 13 residues. The V gene lost 0 bases and the J gene lost 3 bases, with 7 bases spanning the gap. CDR3 DNA, as far as it was read: TGCGCCAGCAGCTTGGCGACTAACTACGAG. Translation: CASSLATNYE. The entire CDR3 sequence reads CASSLATNYEQYF.

Concerning this clone itself: The read comes to an end 3 residues before the CDR3 does, leaving the germline J gene to fill in the end. This chain connects TRBV2 to TRBJ2-7; D is unclear. The V end lost 8 bases, the J end lost 3 bases, and 11 bases lay between the germline ends. Germline CDR1 and CDR2: SNHLY and FYNNEI. This CDR3 contains 12 residues. The CDR3 DNA, read in part, is TGTGCCAGCGTAGGGCTTCACTACGAG. Its protein is CASVGLHYE. The full CDR3 reads CASVGLHYEQYF.

A remark on this clone: One end of the junction fails to match germline, which may point to a read error. The read terminates 3 residues before the CDR3 end, so the remaining end is supplied by the germline J gene. The V and J genes are TRBV4-2 and TRBJ2-5; 8 nucleotides line up with TRBD1. CDR3 length equals 13 residues. The germline V gene encodes CDR1 LGHNA and CDR2 YNFKEQ. The DNA read from the CDR3 is TGCGCCAGCAGCCAAAACAGGGGGGAGACC. Protein product: CASSQNRGET. The CDR3 in full is CASSQNRGETQYF.

With respect to this clone: From the germline J gene comes the end of the CDR3, since the read stops 3 residues before it. The V gene is TRBV19, the J gene TRBJ1-1, with D maybe TRBD1 (5 bases). There are 13 residues in the CDR3. Deletions cut 7 bases from V and 4 bases from J, with 13 bases between. CDR1 LNHDA and CDR2 SQIVND come from the germline V gene (reference sequence). Partial CDR3 DNA: TGTGCCAGTAACCCAGGGTTGGGCACTGAA. It codes for CASNPGLGTE. The whole CDR3 protein reads CASNPGLGTEAFF.

On this clone itself: The DNA ends 3 residues before the CDR3 does, and the rest of the CDR3 is filled in from the germline J gene. The rearrangement uses TRBV11-2 and TRBJ1-6; TRBD1 might be the D (5 bases). Germline-derived CDR1 and CDR2 are SGHAT and FQNNGV. The CDR3 totals 14 residues. Trimming removed 2 bases from V and 9 bases from J, with 11 bases in between. The covered CDR3 bases are TGTGCCAGCAGCTTAAACCCAAGGGGTTCACCC. Residues: CASSLNPRGSP. From start to end, the CDR3 is CASSLNPRGSPLHF.

Of note for this clone: Sequencing ends 3 residues short of the CDR3 end; the germline J gene provides the rest. This chain connects TRBV2 to TRBJ2-5; maybe TRBD1 (8 bases). V lost 4 bases to trimming and J lost 5 bases, with 20 bases between them. Germline assignment: CDR1 SNHLY and CDR2 FYNNEI. The CDR3 consists of 16 residues. CDR3 sequence: CASSVFLDREGETQYF. The part of the CDR3 DNA that was read is TGTGCCAGCAGTGTTTTTCTGGACAGGGAGGGGGAGACC. Full variable domain (remainder filled in from reference TRBV2 and TRBJ2-5): EPEVTQTPSHQVTQMGQEVILRCVPISNHLYFYWYRQILGQKVEFLVSFYNNEISEKSEIFDDQFSVERPDGSNFTLKIRSTKLEDSAMYFCASSVFLDREGETQYFGPGTRLLVL.

A word on this clone: The read ends 3 residues early relative to the CDR3; the germline J gene fills the gap. The rearrangement uses TRBV30 and TRBJ1-1; possible D gene TRBD1, 5 bases. V gave up 4 bases and J gave up 1 base, with 10 bases separating them. The CDR3 extends over 13 amino acids. CDR1 GTSNPN and CDR2 SVGIG come from the germline V gene (reference sequence). The CDR3 is CAWMGQANTEAFF. The CDR3 DNA, read in part, is TGTGCCTGGATGGGGCAGGCGAACACTGAA.

Details on this clone: Sequencing ends 3 residues short of the CDR3 end; the germline J gene provides the rest. This sequence joins TRBV11-1 and TRBJ2-7; D gene uncertain. CDR1 and CDR2 (germline): SGHAT, FQDESV (reference sequence). This CDR3 is 13 amino acids long. The V and J ends lost 5 bases and 3 bases respectively, with 11 bases between them. The sequenced CDR3 bases are TGTGCCAGCAGCCAAGGCTACAGCTACGAG. Its protein product is CASSQGYSYE. The CDR3 in its entirety is CASSQGYSYEQYF.

Partial CDR3 DNA: TGTGCCAGCAGCTTGGGGGGGGCCAGTTATAGTGAG. Translating it yields CASSLGGASYSE. The full CDR3 reads CASSLGGASYSEQFF. J is TRBJ2-1 and V is TRBV7-2, with a weak D call TRBD2 (7 bases). Read data end 3 residues before the CDR3 end; the end is taken from the germline J gene. Trimming stripped 3 bases from V and 9 bases from J, with 18 bases between. The V gene's germline CDR1 is SGHTA and CDR2 FQGNSA. The CDR3 has 15 residues.

In the case of this clone: The sequenced fragment ends 3 residues before the CDR3 boundary, so the rest is inferred from the germline J gene. The V call is TRBV7-2, the J call TRBJ1-4; D gene uncertain. Germline V gene data show CDR1 as SGHTA and CDR2 as FQGNSA. Trimming took 1 base from V and 4 from J, leaving 10 bases between them. This CDR3 region has 15 residues. CDR3 DNA (partial): TGTGCCAGCAGCTTAGGTGGGCAGAATAATGAAAAA. Encoded protein: CASSLGGQNNEK. The entire CDR3 protein is CASSLGGQNNEKLFF.

As regards this clone: Read data end 3 residues before the CDR3 end; the end is taken from the germline J gene. This chain uses TRBV5-4 with TRBJ1-1; 7 bases agree with TRBD1. This CDR3 has 14 amino acids. Germline V gene data show CDR1 as SGHNT and CDR2 as YYREEE (reference sequence). V shed 3 bases, J shed 1 base, and the junction held 3 bases outside the gene matches. The CDR3 spells CASSSTGRNTEAFF. CDR3 bases read: TGTGCCAGCAGCTCGACAGGGAGGAACACTGAA.

Details on this clone: The read terminates 3 residues ahead of where the CDR3 ends, so the germline J gene completes it. J is TRBJ2-3 and V is TRBV7-9; the match to TRBD2 covers 10 bases. The trim removed 5 bases at V and 3 bases at J, leaving 5 bases unmatched. Looked up from germline, CDR1 is SEHNR and CDR2 is FQNEAQ (reference sequence). This CDR3 is built from 15 residues. The sequenced part of the CDR3 DNA is TGTGCCAGCAGCAGAACTAGCGGGACAACAGATACG. This gives the protein CASSRTSGTTDT. The full CDR3 reads CASSRTSGTTDTQYF.

About this clone itself: The sequenced fragment ends 3 residues before the CDR3 boundary, so the rest is inferred from the germline J gene. This chain uses TRBV2 with TRBJ2-7; 10 positions match TRBD2. In germline, CDR1 is SNHLY, CDR2 FYNNEI. The V gene end was trimmed by 6 bases and the J gene end by 4 bases; junction bases not matched to a gene: 6. CDR3 size: 14 residues. CDR3 bases read: TGTGCCAGCAGGAGCGGGAGGGCCGTATACGAG. Protein product: CASRSGRAVYE. The CDR3 in full is CASRSGRAVYEQYF.

As for this clone: The observed sequence ends 3 residues before the CDR3 terminus, with the missing tail filled in from the germline J gene. This chain uses TRBV4-1 with TRBJ2-1; 12 nucleotides line up with TRBD2. Germline V gene lookup returns CDR1 MGHRA and CDR2 YSYEKL. Germline trimming cut 2 bases from V and 6 bases from J; bases unmatched to any gene: 2. CDR3 length: 15 residues. Partial CDR3 DNA: TGCGCCAGCAGCCAAACTAGCGGGGGGTCCAATGAG. This sequence encodes CASSQTSGGSNE. The full CDR3 is CASSQTSGGSNEQFF.

About this clone: Coverage ceases 3 residues before the CDR3 finishes, and the germline J gene fills in the end. The chain joins TRBV29-1 to TRBJ1-2, with D possibly TRBD1 on 5 matching bases. In germline, CDR1 is SQVTM, CDR2 ANQGSEA. The V end was cut by 3 bases, the J end by 4 bases, with 6 bases between. This CDR3 spans 11 amino acids. CDR3 sequence reads: CSVERGYGYTF. The CDR3 bases that were read are TGCAGCGTTGAGAGGGGCTATGGC.

In regard to this clone: The missing CDR3 end, 3 residues past where the read stops, is filled in from the germline J gene. J is TRBJ2-2 and V is TRBV10-3; either TRBD1 or TRBD2 may supply D (5 bases each). Germline values: CDR1 ENHRY, CDR2 SYGVKD. The CDR3 extends over 19 amino acids. V was clipped by 3 bases and J by 1 base, with 21 bases between them. The CDR3 loop is CAISERSEGRNLNTGELFF. The sequenced part of the CDR3 DNA is TGTGCCATCAGTGAAAGGAGTGAGGGGCGGAACCTGAACACCGGGGAG.

Regarding this clone: The read ends 3 residues shy of where the CDR3 ends; the end is completed using the germline J gene. This sequence joins TRBV5-1 and TRBJ1-1; maybe TRBD1 (6 bases). Germline V gene lookup returns CDR1 SGHRS and CDR2 YFSETQ. CDR3 length: 14 residues. Trimming pared 4 bases from V and 2 bases from J, leaving 12 bases between. CDR3 DNA, as far as it was read: TGCGCCAGCAGCCAACAAGGGGGAAACACTGAA. It encodes CASSQQGGNTE. The entire CDR3 protein reads CASSQQGGNTEAFF.

Concerning this clone itself: The CDR3 end lies 3 residues beyond the end of the read and is filled in from the germline J gene. The V call is TRBV10-3, the J call TRBJ1-3, with D possibly TRBD1 on 5 matching bases. Germline V gene data show CDR1 as ENHRY and CDR2 as SYGVKD. The CDR3 has 18 residues. Trimming took off 3 bases at V and 4 bases at J, with 22 bases between the two ends. CDR3 amino acids: CAISERGGRLGAGNTIYF. The CDR3 DNA, read in part, is TGTGCCATCAGTGAAAGGGGAGGACGTCTAGGAGCCGGAAACACC.